Each of the 16 T cell receptor beta chains below was sequenced from the same sample in a study of cytotoxic CD8 clonotypes in ibrutinib-treated CLL. Data came from immunoSEQ multiplex PCR; TCRdb stores just in-frame clones and leaves some out. The sample holds about 250,000 clones, under 75% seen once. This material consisted of PBMCs, taken after 24 months of ibrutinib treatment. These TCRs come from a human donor with chronic lymphocytic leukemia.

The CDR3 sequence: CASSSGTSQLTDTQYF. The CDR3 region has the DNA TGTGCCAGCAGCTCCGGGACTAGCCAACTCACAGATACGCAGTATTTT. J is TRBJ2-3 and V is TRBV7-3; 9 bases map to TRBD2. This CDR3 has 16 residues. V lost 4 bases and J lost 2; bases outside the gene matches: 7. CDR1 and CDR2 from the germline V gene are SGHTA and FQGTGA. Looking up the rest from reference TRBV7-3 and TRBJ2-3 gives the full variable domain: GAGVSQTPSNKVTEKGKYVELRCDPISGHTALYWYRQSLGQGPEFLIYFQGTGAADDSGLPNDRFFAVRPEGSVSTLKIQRTERGDSAVYLCASSSGTSQLTDTQYFGPGTRLTVL.

The rearrangement links TRBV28 to TRBJ2-7, with 8 bases lining up with TRBD2. The CDR3 sequence is 15 residues long. Germline-derived CDR1 and CDR2 are MDHEN and SYDVKM. V gave up 8 bases and J gave up 3 bases; unmatched junction bases: 12. The CDR3 DNA is TGTGCCAGCGCTCCCAAAGGCGGGAGGAGCTACGAGCAGTACTTC. This sequence encodes CASAPKGGRSYEQYF.

The chain couples TRBV7-2 to TRBJ2-1, with 9 bases lining up with TRBD2. The ends lost 2 bases at V and 8 bases at J; junction bases unmatched: 10. CDR3 length: 16 amino acids. Per germline, CDR1 SGHTA and CDR2 FQGNSA. The CDR3 DNA reads TGTGCCAGCAGCTTATTTGGCGGGAGGGCTTCGGATGAGCAGTTCTTC. Translation: CASSLFGGRASDEQFF.

This clone was detected a few times. V and J are TRBV11-2 and TRBJ2-5; 8 bases are a match to TRBD1. V was pared by 5 bases and J by 2 bases, with 13 bases of the junction left unmatched. The CDR3 is made up of 17 amino acids. From germline, CDR1 is SGHAT and CDR2 FQNNGV. The chain's CDR3 is CASSLAPGTGRQETQYF. The CDR3 DNA follows: TGTGCCAGCAGCCTAGCGCCCGGGACAGGACGTCAAGAGACCCAGTACTTC.

Comments on this clone: Other DNA sequences in the sample encode the same CDR3. This rearrangement joins TRBV28 to TRBJ2-7; D not certain. The V end was cut by 3 bases, the J end by 1 base, with 7 bases between. The length of the CDR3 is 13 residues. In germline, CDR1 is MDHEN, CDR2 SYDVKM. This CDR3 is CASSFGQSYEQYF. DNA for the CDR3: TGTGCCAGCAGTTTCGGGCAGTCCTACGAGCAGTACTTC.

The CDR3 bases are TGTGCCAGCTCACCCCGGGCCGAGGGAACCTACGAGCAGTACTTC. It encodes CASSPRAEGTYEQYF. The V and J genes are TRBV18 and TRBJ2-7, with a possible D match to TRBD2 (5 bases). Germline CDR1 KGHSH, CDR2 LQKENI. V was cut by 3 bases and J by 2 bases, with 14 bases left in between. The CDR3 length is 15 residues.

The chain couples TRBV7-9 to TRBJ1-5; 8 positions agree with TRBD1. The CDR3 has 14 amino acids. CDR1 is SEHNR and CDR2 is FQNEAQ in the germline V gene (reference sequence). The junction had 6 bases not matched to a gene; V was cut back by 5 bases and J by 6 bases. CDR3 nucleotide sequence: TGTGCCAGCAGCATACAGGGGGAAACTCAGCCCCAGCATTTT. It encodes CASSIQGETQPQHF.

This chain links TRBV18 with TRBJ1-1; no firm D call. Per germline, CDR1 KGHSH and CDR2 LQKENI. CDR3 length equals 13 residues. Trimming shortened V by 3 bases and J by 0 bases, and 5 bases separated the two germline ends. The CDR3 DNA sequence: TGTGCCAGCTCACCGCTCATGAACACTGAAGCTTTCTTT. It encodes CASSPLMNTEAFF.

This rearrangement joins TRBV28 to TRBJ1-1; D call uncertain. Germline V CDR1 and CDR2: MDHEN, SYDVKM. The CDR3 has 9 amino acids. Trimming took 2 bases from V and 12 from J, leaving 4 bases between them. In nucleotides, the CDR3 is TGTGCCAGCAGTTTAGGGCCTTTCTTT. Amino acids: CASSLGPFF.

The chain has TRBV28 and TRBJ2-4; D is perhaps TRBD1 or TRBD2 (5 bases each). The germline V gene encodes CDR1 MDHEN and CDR2 SYDVKM. V was clipped by 6 bases and J by 6 bases, with 12 bases between them. The CDR3 contains 13 residues. CDR3 residues: CASREGTGNIQYF. The CDR3 DNA sequence: TGTGCCAGCAGGGAAGGGACGGGAAACATTCAGTACTTC.

This chain uses TRBV7-2 with TRBJ2-7; TRBD2 aligns across 8 bases. J gave up 4 bases and V 5 bases, and 4 bases lay outside the gene matches. The germline gives CDR1 SGHTA, CDR2 FQGNSA. This CDR3 is built from 13 residues. The CDR3 nucleotides read TGTGCCAGCAGCCTGGGACTAGTATACGAGCAGTACTTC. Protein product: CASSLGLVYEQYF. Using reference TRBV7-2 and TRBJ2-7 for the parts outside the CDR3, the full variable domain is GAGVSQSPSNKVTEKGKDVELRCDPISGHTALYWYRQSLGQGLEFLIYFQGNSAPDKSGLPSDRFSAERTGGSVSTLTIQRTQQEDSAVYLCASSLGLVYEQYFGPGTRLTVT.

This chain links TRBV6-1 with TRBJ1-1; D remains unclear. The CDR3 spans 13 residues. Germline V gene lookup returns CDR1 MNHNS and CDR2 SASEGT. Between the trimmed V and J ends, which lost 4 bases and 3 bases, there was a span of 9 bases. The CDR3 DNA follows: TGTGCCAGCAGTGGAGCATGGGACACTGAAGCTTTCTTT. Protein product: CASSGAWDTEAFF.

The table lists this clone with a few counts. The chain is built from TRBV7-3 and TRBJ2-1; D not certain. CDR3 size: 13 residues. Germline V gene sequence: CDR1 SGHTA, CDR2 FQGTGA. V was cut by 1 base and J by 9 bases, with 10 bases left in between. The DNA of the CDR3 is TGTGCCAGCAGCTTAAGGGATCCGGGTGAGCAGTTCTTC. It encodes CASSLRDPGEQFF.

V is TRBV5-1 and J is TRBJ2-1; 8 positions agree with TRBD1. The CDR3 loop spans 17 amino acids. V shed 4 bases, J shed 5 bases, and the junction held 14 bases outside the gene matches. CDR1 is SGHRS, CDR2 YFSETQ, per germline. As DNA, the CDR3 is TGCGCCAGCAGCGCCGTCAACGGGACAGGCCAAAACAATGAGCAGTTCTTC. Translation: CASSAVNGTGQNNEQFF. Supplemented by reference TRBV5-1 and TRBJ2-1, the full variable domain reads KAGVTQTPRYLIKTRGQQVTLSCSPISGHRSVSWYQQTPGQGLQFLFEYFSETQRNKGNFPGRFSGRQFSNSRSEMNVSTLELGDSALYLCASSAVNGTGQNNEQFFGPGTRLTVL.

The chain employs TRBV25-1 and TRBJ2-5; 8 positions match TRBD2. The germline CDR1 and CDR2 sequences are MGHDK and SYGVNS. V lost 3 bases, J lost 5 bases, and 17 bases stayed unmatched. The CDR3 has 18 amino acids. The CDR3 bases are TGTGCCAGCAGTGATATGCGGATCGAGCGGGAGTATATGGAGACCCAGTACTTC. It is translated as CASSDMRIEREYMETQYF.

The V and J genes are TRBV18 and TRBJ1-2; D not resolved. Germline CDR1 is KGHSH and CDR2 is LQKENI. CDR3 size: 14 residues. Trimming removed 1 base at V and 2 bases at J, with 8 bases between. CDR3 in amino acids: CASSPQQSNYGYTF. The DNA of the CDR3 is TGTGCCAGCTCACCACAACAGAGCAACTATGGCTACACCTTC.